These T cell receptor beta chains were read from a single sample in a study of blood T cell repertoires in COVID-19. TCRdb's table, derived via immunoSEQ multiplex PCR, lists solely in-frame clones and lacks some. The sample carries around 92,000 clones, 74% recorded once. The material sequenced was peripheral blood. These receptors were obtained from a man in his 70s with COVID-19, enrolled during active disease. CDR3s include the opening cysteine and the closing phenylalanine or tryptophan.

V gene,J gene,CDR3 protein
TRBV23-1,TRBJ1-1,CASSQSERRNTEAFF
TRBV7-9,TRBJ1-1,CASSFTQGSEAFF
TRBV7-9,TRBJ1-2,CASSPPDTGYGYTF
TRBV7-3,TRBJ2-5,CASSLTSEETQYF
TRBV10-3,TRBJ2-7,CAISLAGGIGQYF
TRBV7-3,TRBJ2-5,CASSQQGQETQYF
TRBV19,TRBJ2-1,CASTPTSGSFAYNEQFF
TRBV24-1,TRBJ2-2,CATSDLAGAFAGELFF
TRBV11-1,TRBJ2-7,CASSLGIANEQYF
TRBV5-1,TRBJ1-6,CATSQDYNSPLHF
TRBV7-2,TRBJ1-1,CASSSQTGLAEAFF
TRBV4-1,TRBJ2-1,CASSQGQSRLYNEQFF
TRBV5-5,TRBJ2-7,CASSLGTGEAWNF
TRBV4-3,TRBJ1-2,CASSLTDGYGYTF
TRBV20-1,TRBJ1-2,CSAFNYGYTF
TRBV19,TRBJ1-1,CASSIVPGNTEAFF
TRBV6-2/TRBV6-3,TRBJ1-2,CASSYGRVGTIGYTF
TRBV7-2,TRBJ2-5,CASSWAGTGFETQYF
TRBV30,TRBJ2-3,CAWRSVSTDTQYF
TRBV27,TRBJ1-2,CASSYSAGTGVFGYTF
TRBV4-3,TRBJ1-1,CASSQDFDRRNF
TRBV21-1,TRBJ2-5,CASRELRKGGLAGVRVTGETQYF
TRBV3-1/TRBV3-2,TRBJ2-2,CASTSLRDRATGELFF
TRBV28,TRBJ2-1,CASSALSSGRYNEQFF
TRBV19,TRBJ2-1,CASSTSGTPNNEQFF
TRBV21-1,TRBJ2-2,CASSFRRDTGELFF
TRBV11-2,TRBJ2-7,CASSHYEQYF
TRBV2,TRBJ1-4,CASSEGGGRQGIF
TRBV12-3/TRBV12-4,TRBJ2-3,CASSPHTDTQYF
TRBV28,TRBJ2-3,CASSSQWGSADTQYF
TRBV4-3,TRBJ2-1,CASSQETASFNEQFF
TRBV11-3,TRBJ1-5,CASSSPDFLQPQHF
TRBV5-4,TRBJ1-1,CASRTGGRENTEAFF
TRBV5-1,TRBJ2-1,CASTKGLAGEYNEQFF
TRBV19,TRBJ1-5,CASSMGSGVGQPQHF
TRBV5-4,TRBJ2-7,CASTRDGRVSYEQYF
TRBV30,TRBJ2-1,CAWSGGLAPINEQFF
TRBV5-6,TRBJ1-1,CASSEGQRAFF
TRBV7-9,TRBJ1-3,CASSSEGGAYF
TRBV7-2,TRBJ2-5,CASSARIGETQYF
TRBV27,TRBJ1-5,CASSPAGGVIQPQHF
TRBV11-1,TRBJ2-3,CASSLGTGGTDTQYF
TRBV6-5,TRBJ1-5,CASSLTGGENQPQHF
TRBV5-1,TRBJ1-5,CASRRDGQENQPQHF
TRBV9,TRBJ1-1,CASSPSRGRSTEAFF
TRBV29-1,TRBJ2-7,CSVFLPGGNEQYF
TRBV12-5,TRBJ1-5,CASGQGIGQPQHF
TRBV19,TRBJ1-2,CASSLQGAQINYGYTF
TRBV3-1/TRBV3-2,TRBJ1-1,CASSQVGSTEAFF
TRBV2,TRBJ1-6,CASSEASPLHF
TRBV2,TRBJ1-1,CASRSDSLNTEAFF